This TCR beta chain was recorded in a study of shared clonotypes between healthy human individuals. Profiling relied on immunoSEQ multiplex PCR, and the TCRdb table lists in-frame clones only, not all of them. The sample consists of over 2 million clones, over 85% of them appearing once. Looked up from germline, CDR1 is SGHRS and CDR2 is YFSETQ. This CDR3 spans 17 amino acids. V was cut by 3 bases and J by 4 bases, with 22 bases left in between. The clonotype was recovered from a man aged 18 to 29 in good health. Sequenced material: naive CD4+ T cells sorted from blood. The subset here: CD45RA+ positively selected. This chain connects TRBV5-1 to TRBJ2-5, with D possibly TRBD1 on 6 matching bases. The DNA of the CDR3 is TGCGCCAGCAGCTATACCCCCGGGACAAGGGAAGGAGAGACCCAGTACTTC. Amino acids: CASSYTPGTREGETQYF. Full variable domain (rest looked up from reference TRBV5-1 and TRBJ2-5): KAGVTQTPRYLIKTRGQQVTLSCSPISGHRSVSWYQQTPGQGLQFLFEYFSETQRNKGNFPGRFSGRQFSNSRSEMNVSTLELGDSALYLCASSYTPGTREGETQYFGPGTRLLVL.